What follows describes a single T cell receptor beta chain. The CDR3 loop spans 14 amino acids. The V end lost 8 bases, the J end lost 9 bases, and 20 bases lay between the germline ends. CDR1 is LNHNV and CDR2 is YYDKDF in the germline V gene (reference sequence). Using unique molecular identifiers, the investigators prepared the TCRbeta library. TCRdb analysed the PCR reads with MiXCR anew, one entry per CDR3 protein. The top ten clones hold over 3% of a sample with about 540,000 distinct CDR3 sequences, roughly 18% of them seen once. The data derive from a study of T-cell reconstitution after alpha-beta-depleted transplantation in children.

The source was PBMCs from the stem cell graft donor, collected from the stem cell graft. V and J are TRBV15 and TRBJ2-1; D is uncertain. The receptor was isolated from a human donor who donated a stem cell graft to a child with acute lymphoblastic leukemia. The CDR3 reads CATEYTAGKVEQFF. CDR3 DNA sequence: TGTGCCACCGAATACACAGCTGGGAAAGTTGAGCAGTTCTTC.